Sequencing of this T cell receptor beta chain was carried out in a study of OX40 agonist ivuxolimab in advanced cancers. For the study at large: Patients assigned to dose escalation were diagnosed with hepatocellular carcinoma, melanoma, renal cell or head and neck cancer.

CDR1 is SEHNR, CDR2 FQNEAQ, per germline (reference sequence). The CDR3 has 13 residues. General study points: At doses 0.1 to 3.0 mg/kg, CD4+ and CD8+ clones expanded.

On this clone: The target antigen is unknown.

TCRdb keeps only in-frame clones here, not all; method: immunoSEQ multiplex PCR. The data hold 9,500 to 15,000 clones, with roughly 72% observed a single time. The gene calls are TRBV7-9 and TRBJ2-1; perhaps TRBD2 as D (6 bases). Sequencing used CD4+ or CD8+ T cells sorted from blood, obtained in a trial of the OX40 agonist ivuxolimab. The sequence derives from an adult with an advanced solid tumor such as melanoma, head and neck, liver or kidney cancer. The CDR3 loop reads CAPGEILNNEQFF. Written as DNA, the CDR3 is TGTGCACCGGGAGAAATCCTCAACAATGAGCAGTTCTTC.